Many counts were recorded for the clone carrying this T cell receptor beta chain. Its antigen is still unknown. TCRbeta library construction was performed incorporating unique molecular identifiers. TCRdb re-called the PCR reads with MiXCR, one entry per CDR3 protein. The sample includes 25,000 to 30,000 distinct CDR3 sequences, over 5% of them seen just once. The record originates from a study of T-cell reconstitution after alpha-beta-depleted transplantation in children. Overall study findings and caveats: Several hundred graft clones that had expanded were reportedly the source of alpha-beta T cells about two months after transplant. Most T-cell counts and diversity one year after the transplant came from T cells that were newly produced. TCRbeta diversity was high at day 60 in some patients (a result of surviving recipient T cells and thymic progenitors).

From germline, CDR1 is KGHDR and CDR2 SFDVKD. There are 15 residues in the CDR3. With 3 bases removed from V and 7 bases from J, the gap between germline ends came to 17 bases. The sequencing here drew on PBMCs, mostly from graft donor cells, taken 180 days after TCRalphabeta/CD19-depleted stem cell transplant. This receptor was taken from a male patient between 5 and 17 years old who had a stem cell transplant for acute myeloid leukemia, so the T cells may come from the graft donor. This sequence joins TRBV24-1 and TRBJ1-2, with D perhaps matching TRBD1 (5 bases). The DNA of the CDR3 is TGTGCCACCAGTGATGGATACAGGAGGGCCGGTGGCTACACCTTC. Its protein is CATSDGYRRAGGYTF.